The rows below give T cell receptor beta chains drawn from one sample of a study of blood T cells in healthy people across ages. TCRdb recomputed calls from the 5' RACE reads with MiXCR, one row per CDR3 protein. The sample records about 670,000 distinct CDR3 sequences, approximately 52% being singletons. Material for sequencing was blood. The receptors were sampled from a woman of 80 years or more in good health. Each CDR3 is given with its conserved first and last residue. A D gene is named only where the DNA matches it firmly. A clone size is listed for some rows: how often the clone was seen (once, few, many), or a class if it is expanded.

>-|TRBV12-3/TRBV12-4|TRBJ2-3|-
TGTGCCAGCAGAATAGTAGGAGATACGCAGTATTTT
CASRIVGDTQYF
>-|TRBV9|TRBJ2-3|TRBD2
TGTGCCAGCAGCGCGAACCCGGGACTAGCAACAGATACGCAGTATTTT
CASSANPGLATDTQYF
>many|TRBV27|TRBJ2-5|-
TGTGCCAGCACCCCGAGCCTAGGAGAGACCCAGTACTTC
CASTPSLGETQYF
>-|TRBV5-4|TRBJ2-1|-
TGTGCCAGCAGCCTTACAGGTCCCCGTGAGCAGTTCTTC
CASSLTGPREQFF
>many|TRBV20-1|TRBJ2-7|-
TGCAGTGCTAGAGATAGGGGCAGGAGTCCCTACGAGCAGTACTTC
CSARDRGRSPYEQYF
>-|TRBV29-1|TRBJ1-5|-
TGCAGCGTTGGACAGGACAATCAGTCCCAGCATTTT
CSVGQDNQSQHF
>-|TRBV27|TRBJ1-1|-
TGTGCCAGCAGTTTGCGGGAGCACACTGAAGCTTTCTTT
CASSLREHTEAFF
>-|TRBV21-1|TRBJ1-5|-
TGTGCCAGCAGCGCTCCCCTTATACGGAGGAGACAGACTGATAGCAATCAGCCCCAGCATTTT
CASSAPLIRRRQTDSNQPQHF
>-|TRBV20-1|TRBJ2-7|TRBD2
TGCAGTGCCCTCCCGGGACTAGCGGGCCACGAGCAGTACTTC
CSALPGLAGHEQYF
>-|TRBV7-9|TRBJ2-2|TRBD2
TGTGCCAGCAGACAGGGCGCCCGACTAGCGGGACCCACCGGGGAGCTGTTTTTT
CASRQGARLAGPTGELFF
>-|TRBV15|TRBJ1-4|-
TGTGCCACCAGCAGATCCACCCCTAATGAAAAACTGTTTTTT
CATSRSTPNEKLFF
>-|TRBV6-2/TRBV6-3|TRBJ2-1|-
TGTGCCAGCAGTTCGCCGACTAGATTCTACAATGAGCAGTTCTTC
CASSSPTRFYNEQFF
>once|TRBV3-1|TRBJ2-1|-
TGTGCCAGCAGCCAAGAGGCTAGCCTTGAGCAGTTCTTC
CASSQEASLEQFF
>many|TRBV3-1|TRBJ2-3|TRBD2
TGTGCCAGCAGCCAACCCGGACTAGCGGGGGGATTCCGCACAGATACGCAGTATTTT
CASSQPGLAGGFRTDTQYF
>-|TRBV20-1|TRBJ2-7|TRBD1
TGCAGTGCTTCCCGGGACAGTTACCTTTACGAGCAGTACTTC
CSASRDSYLYEQYF
>-|TRBV7-3|TRBJ2-3|-
TGTGCCAGCAGCCCATCCGGGACTTGGAGGGATACGCAGTATTTT
CASSPSGTWRDTQYF
>-|TRBV6-4|TRBJ1-2|TRBD1
TGTGCCAGCAACAGGGGGCCTGACTATGGCTACACCTTC
CASNRGPDYGYTF
>many|TRBV5-1|TRBJ1-5|TRBD1
TGCGCCAGCAGCTCACAGGGGGGTAGCAATCAGCCCCAGCATTTT
CASSSQGGSNQPQHF
>-|TRBV7-2|TRBJ1-2|-
TGTGCCAGCAGCTTAGTCGTGGGGCCCCATGGCTACACCTTC
CASSLVVGPHGYTF
>-|TRBV27|TRBJ2-7|-
TGTGCCAGCAGTTTAGGGACACTGATCTACGAGCAGTACTTC
CASSLGTLIYEQYF
>many|TRBV4-2|TRBJ2-4|TRBD2
TGTGCCAGCAGCCAAGATACTAGCGGACTTCAGTACTTC
CASSQDTSGLQYF
>many|TRBV20-1|TRBJ2-1|-
TGCAGTGCCTACAGGGTGGGGGATGAGCAGTTCTTC
CSAYRVGDEQFF
>-|TRBV2|TRBJ1-2|-
TGTGCCAGCAGTGAAGAACAGGGAACTGGCTACACCTTC
CASSEEQGTGYTF
>-|TRBV29-1|TRBJ2-5|-
TGCAGCGTTGAGGGGATCCGTCAAGGGACCCAGTACTTC
CSVEGIRQGTQYF
>-|TRBV10-3|TRBJ2-7|-
TGTGCCATCAGTGAGGCTCCCGGGGACGAGCAGTACTTC
CAISEAPGDEQYF
>many|TRBV6-5|TRBJ1-1|-
TGTGCCAGCAGTTACTCGAGGCGGGGGTATGCTTTCTTT
CASSYSRRGYAFF
>-|TRBV18|TRBJ2-7|TRBD1
TGTGCCAGCTCAGAAACTATGCCCGGGACAGGCAGCTCCTACGAGCAGTACTTC
CASSETMPGTGSSYEQYF
>-|TRBV3-1|TRBJ2-2|-
TGTGCCTGCAGCCAAGAGGGAACGCGCGGGGAGCTGTTTTTT
CACSQEGTRGELFF
>-|TRBV2|TRBJ2-4|-
TGTGCCAGCAGCAAGATGCCGGGGTCAGAAAACATTCAGTACTTC
CASSKMPGSENIQYF
>-|TRBV12-3/TRBV12-4|TRBJ2-3|-
TGTGCCAGCAGAGCGACAGCGGCAACGCAGTATTTT
CASRATAATQYF
>-|TRBV3-1|TRBJ2-7|TRBD2
TGTGCCAGCAGCCCCCGCGGGGGGGACTACAATGAGCAGTACTTC
CASSPRGGDYNEQYF
>-|TRBV20-1|TRBJ2-1|-
TGCAGTGCTAGTGCCCCTCAGGACTCCAGAGAGACCCAGTTCTTC
CSASAPQDSRETQFF
>-|TRBV27|TRBJ2-2|-
TGTGCCAGCAGTTTGGTCAGTATAGGCACCGGGGAGCTGTTTTTT
CASSLVSIGTGELFF
>-|TRBV14|TRBJ2-2|-
TGTGCCAACAGCCAAGGAGGGGGACTCAGCACCGGGGAGCTGTTTTTT
CANSQGGGLSTGELFF
>few|TRBV4-1|TRBJ1-2|TRBD1
TGCGCCAGCAGCCAAGATCCGGGACAGGGATATGGCTACACCTTC
CASSQDPGQGYGYTF
>-|TRBV21-1|TRBJ2-1|-
TGTGCCAGCAGCAAACCGGGAGCGGGCCACCCCTACAATGAGCAGTTCTTC
CASSKPGAGHPYNEQFF
>many|TRBV5-1|TRBJ2-1|-
TGCGCCAGCAGCTCCCTCCCGGAGGGAAGTTACAATGAGCAGTTCTTC
CASSSLPEGSYNEQFF
>-|TRBV4-2|TRBJ2-5|TRBD2
TGTGCCAGCAGCCAAGAGAGGCTAGCGGGAGACACACAAGAGACCCAGTACTTC
CASSQERLAGDTQETQYF
>many|TRBV7-8|TRBJ2-7|TRBD2
TGTGCCAGCAGCATGAGATCTAGCGGGGCCCTCTACGAGCAGTACTTC
CASSMRSSGALYEQYF
>many|TRBV20-1|TRBJ2-1|-
TGCAGCGCCCATCAGGACGGCCACAATGAGCAGTTCTTC
CSAHQDGHNEQFF
>-|TRBV4-3|TRBJ2-1|-
TGCGCCAGCAGCCAAGATCACGGGACCGGGGATGAGCAGTTCTTC
CASSQDHGTGDEQFF
>-|TRBV11-1|TRBJ2-1|TRBD2
TGTGCCAGCAGCTTGGGACTAGCGGGAGTTTTTGAGCAGTTCTTC
CASSLGLAGVFEQFF
>many|TRBV6-5|TRBJ1-2|TRBD1
TGTGCCAGCAGTGACGAGGGGGCGAGGGGCTACACCTTC
CASSDEGARGYTF
>many|TRBV2|TRBJ2-1|TRBD2
TGTGCCAGCAGTAGTGCTAGCGGGAGCGGGAATGAGCAGTTCTTC
CASSSASGSGNEQFF
>-|TRBV27|TRBJ2-1|TRBD2
TGTGCCAGCAGTTGGCAGGGAGGGAATGAGCGGTTCTTC
CASSWQGGNERFF
>many|TRBV7-2|TRBJ1-5|-
TGTGCCAGCAGCTTATACGGCAATCAGCCCCAGCATTTT
CASSLYGNQPQHF
>-|TRBV20-1|TRBJ2-7|TRBD2
TGCAGTGCTGAGGGACTAGCGGCGTCCTACGAGCAGTACTTC
CSAEGLAASYEQYF
>-|TRBV29-1|TRBJ1-1|-
TGCAGCGTTCGGCAGGGAAACACTGAAGCTTTCTTT
CSVRQGNTEAFF
>-|TRBV20-1|TRBJ2-2|TRBD2
TGCAGTGCCATACTAGCGGGAGGGCCTCGAACCGGGGAGCTGTTTTTT
CSAILAGGPRTGELFF
>few|TRBV15|TRBJ2-5|TRBD1
TGTGCCACCAGTGGACAGGGAACTCAAGAGACCCAGTACTTC
CATSGQGTQETQYF
>many|TRBV12-3/TRBV12-4|TRBJ2-1|TRBD2
TGTGCCAGCAGTCCCGGGACTAGCGGGAGGCTTTACAATGAGCAGTTCTTC
CASSPGTSGRLYNEQFF
>few|TRBV5-1|TRBJ2-1|TRBD1
TGCGCCAGCAGCAACATCGGGGGGACAGGGCCTGGAAATGAGCAGTTCTTC
CASSNIGGTGPGNEQFF
>few|TRBV5-5|TRBJ1-2|-
TGTGCCAGCAGTTCGGGCCTTAAAGAGGTTGGCTACACCTTC
CASSSGLKEVGYTF
>-|TRBV6-5|TRBJ2-3|-
TGTGCCAGCACCGACCGAGCAGATACGCAGTATTTT
CASTDRADTQYF